This T cell receptor beta chain was captured in a study of T cell responses to AZD1222 COVID-19 vaccine. Points from the study as a whole: Elevations in Spike-specific TCR breadth and depth followed administration of two AZD1222 doses.

The CDR3 runs 12 residues. V was shortened by 6 bases and J by 7 bases, with 9 bases between the two germline ends. CDR1 and CDR2 from the germline V gene are KGHSH and LQKENI. The method was immunoSEQ multiplex PCR; TCRdb's version includes in-frame clones alone and lacks a portion of them. Of under 150,000 clones listed, around 90% are singletons. Remarks on this clone: Its target is unknown.

This chain uses TRBV18 with TRBJ2-2; D ambiguous. The input for sequencing was peripheral blood, taken on day 0 of MenACWY control vaccination. The TCR sequence derives from an adult in good health. CDR3 residues: CASSTSNGELFF. In DNA form, the CDR3 reads TGTGCCAGCTCGACCTCTAACGGGGAGCTGTTTTTT.